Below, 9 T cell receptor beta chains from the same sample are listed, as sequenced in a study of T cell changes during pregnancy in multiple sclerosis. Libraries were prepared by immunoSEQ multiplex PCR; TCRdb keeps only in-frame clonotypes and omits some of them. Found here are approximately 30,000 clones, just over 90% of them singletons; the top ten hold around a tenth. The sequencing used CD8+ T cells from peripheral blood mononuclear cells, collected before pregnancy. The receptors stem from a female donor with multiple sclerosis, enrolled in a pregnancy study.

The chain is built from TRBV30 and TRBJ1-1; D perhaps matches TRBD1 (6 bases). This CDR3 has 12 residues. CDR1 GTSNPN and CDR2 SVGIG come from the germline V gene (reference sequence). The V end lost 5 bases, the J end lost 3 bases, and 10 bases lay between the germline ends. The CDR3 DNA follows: TGTGCCTGGGTGAGACAGGACACTGAAGCTTTCTTT. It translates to CAWVRQDTEAFF. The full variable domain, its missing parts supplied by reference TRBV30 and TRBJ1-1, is SQTIHQWPATLVQPVGSPLSLECTVEGTSNPNLYWYRQAAGRGLQLLFYSVGIGQISSEVPQNLSASRPQDRQFILSSKKLLLSDSGFYLCAWVRQDTEAFFGQGTRLTVV.

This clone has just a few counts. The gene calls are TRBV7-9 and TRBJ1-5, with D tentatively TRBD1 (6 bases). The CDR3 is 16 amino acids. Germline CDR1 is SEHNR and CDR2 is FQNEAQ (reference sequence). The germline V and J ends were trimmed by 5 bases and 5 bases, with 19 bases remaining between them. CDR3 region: CASSGTQDREDQPQHF. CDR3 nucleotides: TGTGCCAGCAGCGGGACCCAGGACAGAGAAGATCAGCCCCAGCATTTT.

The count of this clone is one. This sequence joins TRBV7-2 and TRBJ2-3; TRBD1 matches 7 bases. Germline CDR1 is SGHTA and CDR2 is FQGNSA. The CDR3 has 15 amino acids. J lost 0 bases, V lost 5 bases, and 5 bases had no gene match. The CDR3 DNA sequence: TGTGCCAGCAGCCCGAGGGACAGAAGCACAGATACGCAGTATTTT. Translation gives CASSPRDRSTDTQYF.

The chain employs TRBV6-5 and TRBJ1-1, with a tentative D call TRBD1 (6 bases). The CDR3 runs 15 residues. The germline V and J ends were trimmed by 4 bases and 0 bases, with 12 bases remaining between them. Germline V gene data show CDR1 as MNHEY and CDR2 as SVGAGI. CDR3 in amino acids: CASSSSQGLNTEAFF. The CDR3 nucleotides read TGTGCCAGCAGTTCCTCACAGGGATTGAACACTGAAGCTTTCTTT.

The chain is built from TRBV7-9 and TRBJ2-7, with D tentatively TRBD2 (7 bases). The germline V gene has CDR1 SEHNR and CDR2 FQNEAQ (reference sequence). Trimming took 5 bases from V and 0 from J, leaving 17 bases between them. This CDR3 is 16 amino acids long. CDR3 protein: CASSQGGGDSSYEQYF. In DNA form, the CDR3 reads TGTGCCAGCAGCCAAGGAGGGGGGGATAGCTCCTACGAGCAGTACTTC.

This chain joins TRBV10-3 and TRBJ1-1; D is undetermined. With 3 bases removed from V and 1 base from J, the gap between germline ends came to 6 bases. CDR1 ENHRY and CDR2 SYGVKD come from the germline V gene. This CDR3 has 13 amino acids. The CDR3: CAISDTENTEAFF. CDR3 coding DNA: TGTGCCATCAGTGACACAGAGAACACTGAAGCTTTCTTT.

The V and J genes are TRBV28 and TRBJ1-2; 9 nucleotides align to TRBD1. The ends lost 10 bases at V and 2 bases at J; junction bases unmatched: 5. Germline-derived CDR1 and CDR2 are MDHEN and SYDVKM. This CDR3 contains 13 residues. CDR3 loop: CATRQGVNYGYTF. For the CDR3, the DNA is TGTGCCACCAGACAGGGGGTAAACTATGGCTACACCTTC.

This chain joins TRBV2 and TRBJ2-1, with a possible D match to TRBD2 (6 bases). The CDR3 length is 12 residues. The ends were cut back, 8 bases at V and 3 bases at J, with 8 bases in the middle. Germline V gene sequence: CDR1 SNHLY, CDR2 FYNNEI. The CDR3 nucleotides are TGTGCCAGCGAGGGAGGCTACAATGAGCAGTTCTTC. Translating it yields CASEGGYNEQFF.

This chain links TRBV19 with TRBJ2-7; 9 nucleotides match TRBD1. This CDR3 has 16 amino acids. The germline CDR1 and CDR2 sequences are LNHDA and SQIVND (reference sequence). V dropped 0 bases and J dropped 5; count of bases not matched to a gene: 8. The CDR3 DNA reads TGTGCCAGTAGTATAGATCGAGAACAGGGGGCAGACGAGCAGTACTTC. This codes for CASSIDREQGADEQYF.